The 30 T cell receptor beta chains given below trace back to one sample, sequenced in a study of blood T cells in healthy people across ages. A second PCR of 7 to 11 cycles used a sample-barcoded 5' primer and a J-beta primer mix. TCRdb redid the calling of the 5' RACE reads with MiXCR, one entry per CDR3 protein. The sample gives 800,000 to 950,000 distinct CDR3 sequences, 48% of which show up once; roughly 12% is in the top ten. What was sequenced was blood. These receptors all come from a man aged 25 to 45 in good health.

This clonotype was found once. The rearrangement joins TRBV5-1 to TRBJ2-5, with 8 nucleotides matching TRBD2. With 0 bases clipped from V and 1 base from J, the junction kept 8 bases outside the gene matches. Germline CDR1 and CDR2: SGHRS and YFSETQ. This CDR3 contains 17 residues. CDR3 sequence reads: CASSLGSGGLIQETQYF. In DNA form, the CDR3 reads TGCGCCAGCAGCTTGGGAAGCGGGGGACTGATCCAAGAGACCCAGTACTTC.

The CDR3 DNA reads as TGCAGTGCGTACACCGGGACGGACTTCTACGAGCAGTACTTC. Amino acids: CSAYTGTDFYEQYF. J is TRBJ2-7 and V is TRBV20-1; D may be TRBD1 or TRBD2 (5 bases each). Germline CDR1 DFQATT, CDR2 SNEGSKA (reference sequence). The V end lost 6 bases, the J end lost 3 bases, and 18 bases lay between the germline ends. The CDR3 is 14 amino acids.

This sequence joins TRBV9 and TRBJ2-4; TRBD1 is a possible D gene (5 bases). The CDR3 contains 16 residues. V lost 10 bases and J lost 0, with 20 bases in between. The V gene's germline CDR1 is SGDLS and CDR2 YYNGEE. CDR3 sequence reads: CAGQGPRPGAKNIQYF. CDR3 coding DNA: TGTGCCGGTCAGGGCCCTCGGCCCGGAGCCAAAAACATTCAGTACTTC.

The rearrangement uses TRBV24-1 and TRBJ2-3; tentatively, D is TRBD1 (5 bases). The CDR3 consists of 13 residues. CDR1 is KGHDR, CDR2 SFDVKD, per germline. Trimming removed 9 bases from V and 5 bases from J, with 14 bases in between. The CDR3, as DNA: TGTGCCACCGGGCCAGGGCTTGTAGATACGCAGTATTTT. Amino acids: CATGPGLVDTQYF.

The V gene is TRBV10-3, the J gene TRBJ2-5; 9 bases line up with TRBD1. This CDR3 is 12 amino acids long. Germline loops: CDR1 ENHRY, CDR2 SYGVKD. With 10 bases clipped from V and 11 bases from J, the junction kept 11 bases outside the gene matches. CDR3 region: CASAQGAEEQYF. The CDR3 region has the DNA TGTGCCAGCGCACAGGGGGCGGAGGAGCAGTACTTC.

The rearrangement joins TRBV5-1 to TRBJ2-3; 10 nucleotides agree with TRBD2. CDR3 length: 17 residues. CDR1 is SGHRS and CDR2 is YFSETQ in the germline V gene. V was clipped by 4 bases and J by 4 bases; unmatched bases: 12. CDR3 protein: CASSPNPAGGLADTQYF. Written as DNA, the CDR3 is TGCGCCAGCAGCCCGAACCCAGCGGGGGGGCTCGCAGATACGCAGTATTTT.

This clonotype has just a few counts. CDR3 nucleotides: TGCGCCAGCAGCTTCGGTGAGGCAGATACGCAGTATTTT. It specifies CASSFGEADTQYF. The chain couples TRBV5-1 to TRBJ2-3, with D hard to call. The CDR3 has 13 residues. CDR1 and CDR2 from the germline V gene are SGHRS and YFSETQ. V lost 2 bases and J lost 4, with 8 bases in between.

V usage is TRBV6-4 and J usage is TRBJ2-5; the D gene could be TRBD1 or TRBD2 (5 bases each). The tail of the sequence fits TRBJ2-7 better, so the J call may be wrong. There are 14 residues in the CDR3. CDR1 and CDR2 (germline): MRHNA, SNTAGT. The CDR3 region has the DNA TGTGCCAGCAGTGTCGAGTGGGACCTCTACGAGCAGTACTTC. As protein: CASSVEWDLYEQYF.

DNA of the CDR3: TGCGCCAGCAGCTCCGAACCAACGGGACAGGGGCGTGAGCAGTACTTC. Translating it yields CASSSEPTGQGREQYF. The rearrangement uses TRBV5-1 and TRBJ2-4, with 10 bases lining up with TRBD1. The CDR3 has 16 residues. CDR1 is SGHRS and CDR2 is YFSETQ in the germline V gene. V was pared by 3 bases and J by 13 bases, with 16 bases of the junction left unmatched. Filled out from reference TRBV5-1 and TRBJ2-4, the complete variable domain reads KAGVTQTPRYLIKTRGQQVTLSCSPISGHRSVSWYQQTPGQGLQFLFEYFSETQRNKGNFPGRFSGRQFSNSRSEMNVSTLELGDSALYLCASSSEPTGQGREQYFGAGTRLSVL.

The chain joins TRBV7-9 to TRBJ2-6, with a weak D call TRBD2 (5 bases). The CDR3 is 19 residues long. V was shortened by 0 bases and J by 0 bases, with 15 bases between the two germline ends. CDR1 and CDR2 (germline): SEHNR, FQNEAQ (reference sequence). Here the CDR3 reads CASSLAGLLENSGANVLTF. In DNA form, the CDR3 reads TGTGCCAGCAGCTTAGCAGGTCTACTAGAGAACTCTGGGGCCAACGTCCTGACTTTC.

This chain connects TRBV7-9 to TRBJ1-2; D might be TRBD1 (5 bases). CDR1 and CDR2 from the germline V gene are SEHNR and FQNEAQ (reference sequence). Trimming cost V 4 bases and J 8 bases, with 14 bases left between them. This CDR3 region has 13 residues. The CDR3 spells CASSSSVGGGYTF. Here the CDR3 DNA reads TGTGCCAGCAGCTCCTCGGTTGGGGGGGGCTACACCTTC.

This clonotype was observed a single time. The CDR3 loop is CASSYSDRNTGELFF. CDR3 nucleotide sequence: TGTGCCAGCAGTTACTCGGACAGGAACACCGGGGAGCTGTTTTTT. The V gene is TRBV6-5, the J gene TRBJ2-2; possibly TRBD1 for D (6 bases). CDR1 is MNHEY, CDR2 SVGAGI, per germline. Trimming took off 0 bases at V and 1 base at J, with 6 bases between the two ends. The CDR3 is 15 amino acids.

The chain couples TRBV2 to TRBJ2-6, with 10 bases fitting TRBD1. The V gene end was trimmed by 6 bases and the J gene end by 1 base; junction bases not matched to a gene: 9. The germline gives CDR1 SNHLY, CDR2 FYNNEI. The CDR3 covers 18 residues. In DNA form, the CDR3 reads TGTGCCAGCAGGGGACAGGGGTCGACCTTATCTGGGGCCAACGTCCTGACTTTC. This codes for CASRGQGSTLSGANVLTF.

The chain couples TRBV3-1 to TRBJ1-2; TRBD1 matches at 7 bases. This CDR3 spans 15 amino acids. The V segment lost 3 bases and the J segment 0 bases; nucleotides outside the gene matches: 4. Germline CDR1 reads LGHDT; CDR2 reads YNNKEL (reference sequence). The CDR3 here is CASSHGQVANYGYTF. CDR3 in DNA: TGTGCCAGCAGCCACGGACAGGTAGCTAACTATGGCTACACCTTC.

A remark on this clonotype: Being one base from a much bigger clone, this may be a read error. This CDR3 reads CASSQTSQGRIYGYTF. CDR3 DNA sequence: TGTGCCAGCTCACAAACGTCCCAGGGCAGGATTTATGGCTACACCTTC. The chain has TRBV18 and TRBJ1-2; D may be TRBD1 (5 bases). The CDR3 runs 16 residues. The germline gives CDR1 KGHSH, CDR2 LQKENI. Trimming left V 4 bases short and J 5 bases short, with 20 bases between.

The chain employs TRBV30 and TRBJ2-6; D is unclear. This CDR3 is 13 amino acids long. The V end lost 8 bases, the J end lost 0 bases, and 8 bases lay between the germline ends. The germline CDR1 and CDR2 sequences are GTSNPN and SVGIG (reference sequence). CDR3 in DNA: TGTGCCGTAGAAAGCTCTGGGGCCAACGTCCTGACTTTC. Encoded protein: CAVESSGANVLTF.

This clonotype showed up just a few times. The chain links TRBV7-2 to TRBJ2-7; 12 positions match TRBD1. V trimming: 1 base; J trimming: 6 bases; junction bases outside the gene matches: 7. The CDR3 sequence is 16 residues long. From germline, CDR1 is SGHTA and CDR2 FQGNSA. This CDR3 reads CASSLDSGTGGSEQYF. CDR3 nucleotide sequence: TGTGCCAGCAGCTTAGATTCTGGGACAGGGGGCAGCGAGCAGTACTTC.

As concerns this clonotype: Lacking the conserved final phenylalanine or tryptophan, this CDR3 likely reflects a read error. The chain combines TRBV3-1 with TRBJ2-1; D call uncertain. Germline V gene data show CDR1 as LGHDT and CDR2 as YNNKEL (reference sequence). Trimming removed 4 bases from V and 9 bases from J, with 7 bases in between. The CDR3 totals 11 residues. CDR3: CASSLESEQFS. CDR3 coding DNA: TGTGCCAGCAGCCTTGAGAGTGAGCAGTTCTCC.

This clonotype has only a few counts. The chain recombines TRBV7-2 with TRBJ2-5, with TRBD2 as a possible D gene (6 bases). The CDR3 runs 15 residues. V lost 3 bases to trimming and J lost 0 bases, with 11 bases between them. CDR1 SGHTA and CDR2 FQGNSA come from the germline V gene. The DNA of the CDR3 is TGTGCCAGCAGCTTCCAGGGAGGATACCAAGAGACCCAGTACTTC. Its translation: CASSFQGGYQETQYF.

The chain combines TRBV4-3 with TRBJ1-1; possibly TRBD1 for D (5 bases). Per germline, CDR1 LGHNA and CDR2 YSLEER. V was shortened by 4 bases and J by 2 bases, with 17 bases between the two germline ends. This CDR3 contains 16 residues. The DNA of the CDR3 is TGCGCCAGCAGCCCCTCCCCGGGGGGGGTCAACACTGAAGCTTTCTTT. Translation: CASSPSPGGVNTEAFF.

In this sample, this clonotype turned up a few times. The chain employs TRBV3-1 and TRBJ2-5; the D gene is possibly TRBD1 (5 bases). This CDR3 has 12 residues. Trimming pared 6 bases from V and 11 bases from J, leaving 16 bases between. CDR1 is LGHDT, CDR2 YNNKEL, per germline (reference sequence). The CDR3 is CASRVRGGEQYF. The CDR3 bases are TGTGCCAGCAGAGTTAGGGGCGGTGAGCAGTACTTC.

This clonotype was detected many times. The chain has TRBV4-1 and TRBJ2-1; 7 nucleotides align to TRBD1. V dropped 1 base and J dropped 6; count of bases not matched to a gene: 12. This CDR3 spans 17 amino acids. CDR1 MGHRA and CDR2 YSYEKL come from the germline V gene. The CDR3 spells CASSQVDARGTSNEQFF. CDR3 bases: TGCGCCAGCAGCCAAGTTGATGCCAGGGGGACAAGCAATGAGCAGTTCTTC.

The CDR3 sequence: CASSLRGDDPSQYF. For the CDR3, the DNA is TGTGCCAGCAGTTTACGCGGGGATGACCCCTCGCAGTATTTT. The V gene is TRBV27, the J gene TRBJ2-3; D might be TRBD2 (6 bases). Trimming took 2 bases from V and 10 from J, leaving 16 bases between them. Germline assignment: CDR1 MNHEY and CDR2 SMNVEV (reference sequence). This CDR3 has 14 residues.

The V gene is TRBV20-1, the J gene TRBJ2-3; D possibly corresponds to TRBD1 (6 bases). Trimming shortened V by 5 bases and J by 2 bases, and 17 bases separated the two germline ends. The germline V gene encodes CDR1 DFQATT and CDR2 SNEGSKA (reference sequence). This CDR3 spans 15 amino acids. CDR3 nucleotides: TGCAGTGCTTCGGACAGTGGGAGCTACACAGATACGCAGTATTTT. It encodes CSASDSGSYTDTQYF.

In this sample, this clonotype turned up a few times. This chain connects TRBV21-1 to TRBJ2-1; whether TRBD2, the table's D call, matches the DNA was not checked. TRBV21-1 is noted as a pseudogene. The CDR3 loop spans 17 amino acids. As DNA, the CDR3 is TGTGCCAGCAGCAATGGTAATAGCGGGGGATCCTGCGATGAGCAGTTCTTC. Protein sequence: CASSNGNSGGSCDEQFF.

This chain connects TRBV29-1 to TRBJ2-3, with 9 nucleotides matching TRBD1. In germline, CDR1 is SQVTM, CDR2 ANQGSEA. V was clipped by 8 bases and J by 3 bases; unmatched bases: 6. There are 13 residues in the CDR3. This CDR3 reads CSTDRGETDTQYF. The CDR3 DNA follows: TGCAGCACCGACAGGGGGGAAACAGATACGCAGTATTTT.

This clonotype was recorded a few times. The chain combines TRBV7-2 with TRBJ2-5; D might be TRBD1 (7 bases). The germline V and J ends were trimmed by 4 bases and 5 bases, with 14 bases remaining between them. Germline loops: CDR1 SGHTA, CDR2 FQGNSA. The CDR3 has 14 amino acids. CDR3 region: CASSYRTGGETQYF. CDR3 coding DNA: TGTGCCAGCAGCTACCGGACAGGAGGGGAGACCCAGTACTTC.

V usage is TRBV4-3 and J usage is TRBJ2-5; D is tentatively TRBD1 or TRBD2 (5 bases each). Trimming left V 0 bases short and J 7 bases short, with 12 bases between. Germline V gene sequence: CDR1 LGHNA, CDR2 YSLEER. The CDR3 is 14 residues long. Written as DNA, the CDR3 is TGCGCCAGCAGCCAAGAAAGGACGGGGCGGACCCAGTACTTC. It is translated as CASSQERTGRTQYF.

This clonotype was detected only once. The chain recombines TRBV6-5 with TRBJ2-5, with TRBD2 matching 7 bases. CDR1 and CDR2 from the germline V gene are MNHEY and SVGAGI. Trimming cost V 8 bases and J 4 bases; bases outside gene matches: 13. This CDR3 has 15 amino acids. Here the CDR3 DNA reads TGTGCCAGCCAACTCGGGACTAAAGTAGCAGAGACCCAGTACTTC. Its translation: CASQLGTKVAETQYF.

V is TRBV7-2 and J is TRBJ1-3; D is uncertain. Germline V gives CDR1 SGHTA, CDR2 FQGNSA. The CDR3 is 13 residues long. With 1 base removed from V and 2 bases from J, the gap between germline ends came to 3 bases. The CDR3 DNA follows: TGTGCCAGCAGCTTAGGGACTGGAAACACCATATATTTT. Translating it yields CASSLGTGNTIYF. Looking up the rest from reference TRBV7-2 and TRBJ1-3 gives the full variable domain: GAGVSQSPSNKVTEKGKDVELRCDPISGHTALYWYRQSLGQGLEFLIYFQGNSAPDKSGLPSDRFSAERTGGSVSTLTIQRTQQEDSAVYLCASSLGTGNTIYFGEGSWLTVV.